This TCR beta chain appears in the sequencing data of a study of blood T cell repertoires in COVID-19. V shed 3 bases, J shed 1 base, and the junction held 6 bases outside the gene matches. The CDR3 has 15 residues. The germline gives CDR1 SGDLS, CDR2 YYNGEE. Authors' analysis steps: Counts of nucleated cells, estimated from reference gene primer amplification, were obtained. The table came from immunoSEQ multiplex PCR; TCRdb's copy has only in-frame clones and leaves some out. V and J calls plus clone size are reproduced from that table; the DNA served to infer D and trimming. This table holds some 150,000 clones, 88% found once.

The sequencing input was peripheral blood. The V and J genes are TRBV9 and TRBJ1-1, with 7 bases matching TRBD1. This TCR derives from a man in his forties or fifties with active or convalescent COVID-19. The CDR3, as DNA: TGTGCCAGCAGCGCGGAGGGGGCGCGGAACACTGAAGCTTTCTTT. It encodes CASSAEGARNTEAFF. Variable domain in full (rest from reference TRBV9 and TRBJ1-1): DSGVTQTPKHLITATGQRVTLRCSPRSGDLSVYWYQQSLDQGLQFLIQYYNGEERAKGNILERFSAQQFPDLHSELNLSSLELGDSALYFCASSAEGARNTEAFFGQGTRLTVV.